This T cell receptor (beta chain) stems from a study of T-cell memory formation after mild COVID-19. Study context: Each donor largely had its own TCR clusters.

This clonotype was observed a handful of times. Its antigen is undetermined. Study-wide points: While clones contracting from day 15 to 85 were balanced between CD4 and CD8, later expanders leaned CD4+. Unconfirmed was the SARS-CoV-2 specificity of second-wave clones that peaked on day 37.

The 5'RACE method, run with constant-segment primers, produced TCR alpha and TCR beta cDNA libraries (carrying sample barcodes and UMIs). Using its own MiXCR run on the 5' RACE reads, TCRdb lists one record per CDR3 protein. Of roughly 300,000 distinct CDR3 sequences in the sample, roughly 8% were seen once. This TCR was recovered from a man younger than 35 who had mild COVID-19 (a few samples of this study predate the infection). Cell type and time point are not known. The material sequenced was PBMCs or a T cell subset sorted from them (not recorded which).

The CDR3, as DNA: TGTGCCAGCAGCGTAGAGGGACCCCTCCACTTT. It is translated as CASSVEGPLHF. The chain joins TRBV7-9 to TRBJ1-6; D unresolved. Germline values: CDR1 SEHNR, CDR2 FQNEAQ (reference sequence). The CDR3 totals 11 residues. V lost 5 bases to trimming and J lost 12 bases, with 8 bases between them.